The T cell receptor beta chain under discussion was sequenced for a study of identical twins. Study findings and constraints: Zero-insertion analyses were open to partial confounding by invariant MAIT and iNKT cells. Conclusions rested on cross-sectional statistics rather than following the same donors.

This clonotype showed up just a few times. Antigen: not known. This CDR3 is built from 18 residues. Trimming removed 0 bases from V and 0 bases from J, with 16 bases in between. Germline values: CDR1 SGHRS, CDR2 YFSETQ. In TCRdb, the 5' RACE reads were re-called with MiXCR into one record per CDR3 protein. The data hold 1.5 million to 2 million distinct CDR3 sequences, with about 32% observed a single time. The origin of this receptor is a newborn girl in good health. The chain couples TRBV5-1 to TRBJ2-1; D possibly corresponds to TRBD2 (6 bases). Sequences were obtained from cord blood. Here the CDR3 reads CASSLGAGATSSYNEQFF. In DNA form, the CDR3 reads TGCGCCAGCAGCTTGGGAGCGGGTGCCACCAGCTCCTACAATGAGCAGTTCTTC.